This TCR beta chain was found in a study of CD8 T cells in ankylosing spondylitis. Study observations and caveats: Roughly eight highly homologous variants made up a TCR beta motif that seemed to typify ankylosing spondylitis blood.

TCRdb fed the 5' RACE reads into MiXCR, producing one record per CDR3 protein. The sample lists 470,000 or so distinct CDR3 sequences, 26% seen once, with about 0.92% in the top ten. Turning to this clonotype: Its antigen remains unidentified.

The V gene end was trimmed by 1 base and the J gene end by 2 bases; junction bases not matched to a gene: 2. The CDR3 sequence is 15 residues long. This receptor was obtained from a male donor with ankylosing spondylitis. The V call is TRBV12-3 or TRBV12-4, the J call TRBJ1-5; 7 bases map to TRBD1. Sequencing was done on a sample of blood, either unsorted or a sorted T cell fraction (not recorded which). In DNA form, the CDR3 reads TGTGCCAGCAGTTTAGAGGGGGCTGGCAATCAGCCCCAGCATTTT. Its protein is CASSLEGAGNQPQHF.